This TCR beta chain stems from a study of CD8+ T cells in alopecia areata (dated by TCRdb to the late 2010s). About the investigation overall: Treated patients were enrolled in an open-label pilot trial of oral tofacitinib, 5 to 10 mg twice daily, for moderate-to-severe alopecia areata. RNA came from the PAXgene miRNA kit for fixed scalp, the miRNeasy kit for PBMCs, and the RNeasy kit for mouse skin. TCRbeta CDR3 regions were amplified by immunoSEQ multiplex PCR with 35 Vbeta forward and 13 Jbeta reverse primers. Scalp clonality was compared across normal scalp (n=4), patchy alopecia areata scalp (n=8), and alopecia totalis/universalis scalp (n=8). High-throughput TCRbeta sequencing was used to examine T cell clonal expansion in alopecia areata in both the C3H/HeJ mouse model and human patients. Tofacitinib was administered for 6 to 18 months, and 6 months of follow-up off drug were then conducted to assess delayed response and recurrence. On the human side, TCRbeta sequencing was run on scalp tissue and on sorted CD4+ and CD8+ peripheral blood T cells from healthy controls and from alopecia areata patients with either patchy or totalis/universalis disease. Patients on tofacitinib were biopsied at baseline and after 4 and 24 weeks of treatment, and several of the patients also had a later scalp biopsy. Summary of the overall study and its limitations: Compared with normal scalp, lesional scalp had higher clonality and more expanded CD8+ clones, particularly in alopecia totalis/universalis, a pattern that suggests antigenic drive. Shared TCR sequences between patients were less evident than in mice, which may be partly attributable to HLA diversity in the patient population. Unlike mouse skin, where gammadelta T cells dominate, normal human skin contains resident alphabeta T cells that get sequenced too, which complicates analysis of the scalp TCR repertoire.

As regards this clone: Its recognized antigen is unknown. No base quality information exists; no much larger clone differs at one position.

The CDR3 has 14 amino acids, counting the end cysteine and phenylalanine. Kept here is only the CDR3 DNA, which spans 42 bases and is read in frame from base 1. The V and J ends are trimmed by 4 bases and 5 bases, leaving 17 bases between them. CDR1 SQVTM and CDR2 ANQGSEA were looked up in the germline V gene. The library came from the immunoSEQ multiplex PCR assay. RNA was extracted from all samples and reverse transcribed into cDNA, which served as template for TCR sequencing. First-strand cDNA was synthesized with SuperScript III using a 2:1 mix of oligo-dT and random hexamers. A synthetic immune receptor repertoire was used to assess amplification bias, and residual bias was removed computationally. As for the authors' bioinformatics: Raw reads were preprocessed to remove errors, and CDR3 was defined by IMGT conventions from the conserved cysteine to phenylalanine. Clonality was computed by normalizing Shannon entropy by log2 of the number of productive unique TCRs and subtracting the result from 1. Whether scalp clones were CD4 or CD8 was inferred by matching scalp TCRbeta sequences against CD4 and CD8 repertoires sorted from blood. The source is immuneACCESS, and TCRdb retained only in-frame sequences with V and J called. Part of the clones is not carried over; for the studies checked, unresolved V genes explain less than half of this, and the remainder is unexplained. D and trimming were read from the DNA, whereas the V and J calls and clone size are those reported in that table. A total of 140,000 to 150,000 clones appear in this sample, roughly 46% of them only once. More than 0.95% of the sample is in the top ten clones.

Sample time point, as interpreted from the label and publication: baseline before oral tofacitinib. From alopecia areata patients, peripheral blood was collected along with lesional scalp punch biopsies. PBMCs were isolated by density centrifugation and stained for CD3, CD4 and CD8, after which CD4+ and CD8+ T cells were sorted on a FACSAria. The sample in question was CD4+ T cells sorted from blood, obtained at week 0. The sequence links TRBV29-1 to TRBJ2-5; matching of 5 bases hints at TRBD2 as the D gene. This TCR derives from a human donor with alopecia areata. CDR3 protein: CSVVPGINAETQYF. The bases are TGCAGCGTTGTTCCCGGGATTAATGCGGAGACCCAGTACTTC.